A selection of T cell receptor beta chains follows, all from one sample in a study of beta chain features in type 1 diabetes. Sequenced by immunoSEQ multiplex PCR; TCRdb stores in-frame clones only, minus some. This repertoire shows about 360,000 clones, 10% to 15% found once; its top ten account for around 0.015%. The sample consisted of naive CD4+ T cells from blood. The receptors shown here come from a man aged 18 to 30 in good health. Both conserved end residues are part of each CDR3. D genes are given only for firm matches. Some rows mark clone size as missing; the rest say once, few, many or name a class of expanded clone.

CDR3: CASSLGAEAFF
DNA: TGCGCCAGCAGCTTGGGCGCTGAAGCTTTCTTT
size: NA
D: NA
J: TRBJ1-1
V: TRBV5-1

CDR3: CAWSDQDSQPQHF
DNA: TGTGCCTGGAGTGACCAAGACAGTCAGCCCCAGCATTTT
size: few
D: NA
J: TRBJ1-5
V: TRBV30

CDR3: CSVAGSLRTEAFF
DNA: TGCAGCGTTGCGGGGTCACTGCGCACTGAAGCTTTCTTT
size: few
D: NA
J: TRBJ1-1
V: TRBV29-1

CDR3: CASSLRQSQTEQYF
DNA: TGCGCCAGCAGCTTGAGACAGAGTCAGACCGAGCAGTACTTC
size: few
D: NA
J: TRBJ2-7
V: TRBV5-1

CDR3: CAISGATASGSYEQYF
DNA: TGTGCCATCAGTGGGGCGACGGCTAGCGGCTCCTACGAGCAGTACTTC
size: few
D: TRBD2
J: TRBJ2-7
V: TRBV10-3

CDR3: CASSLVAGGLGTQYF
DNA: TGTGCCAGCAGCTTAGTTGCGGGGGGGCTCGGGACCCAGTACTTC
size: NA
D: TRBD2
J: TRBJ2-5
V: TRBV7-2

CDR3: CASSLDSYGYTF
DNA: TGTGCCAGCTCACTTGACAGCTATGGCTACACCTTC
size: NA
D: NA
J: TRBJ1-2
V: TRBV18

CDR3: CASSRTSGTGWGNIQYF
DNA: TGTGCCAGCAGCCGGACCTCCGGGACAGGGTGGGGAAACATTCAGTACTTC
size: few
D: TRBD1
J: TRBJ2-4
V: TRBV7-2

CDR3: CASSLAQFDTQYF
DNA: TGTGCCAGCAGCTTAGCCCAGTTTGATACGCAGTATTTT
size: few
D: NA
J: TRBJ2-3
V: TRBV7-2

CDR3: CASSRDKETQYF
DNA: TGCGCCAGCAGCCGGGACAAAGAGACCCAGTACTTC
size: NA
D: NA
J: TRBJ2-5
V: TRBV5-1

CDR3: CASRQRAGGDYNEQFF
DNA: TGTGCCAGCAGACAACGAGCGGGGGGGGACTACAATGAGCAGTTCTTC
size: NA
D: TRBD2
J: TRBJ2-1
V: TRBV11-2

CDR3: CASSHPRTGMNTEAFF
DNA: TGTGCCAGCAGCCACCCGAGGACAGGGATGAACACTGAAGCTTTCTTT
size: few
D: TRBD1
J: TRBJ1-1
V: TRBV14

CDR3: CASSQRANTGELFF
DNA: TGTGCCAGCAGCCAGCGGGCGAACACCGGGGAGCTGTTTTTT
size: NA
D: NA
J: TRBJ2-2
V: TRBV7-3

CDR3: CASSSPGGDTQYF
DNA: TGCGCCAGCAGCTCCCCGGGGGGGGATACGCAGTATTTT
size: NA
D: TRBD2
J: TRBJ2-3
V: TRBV5-1

CDR3: CASSQNPGGGNEKLFF
DNA: TGCGCCAGCAGCCAGAACCCCGGGGGGGGGAATGAAAAACTGTTTTTT
size: NA
D: NA
J: TRBJ1-4
V: TRBV5-1

CDR3: CAISDSQGTGELFF
DNA: TGTGCCATCAGTGACTCTCAGGGCACCGGGGAGCTGTTTTTT
size: few
D: NA
J: TRBJ2-2
V: TRBV10-3

CDR3: CASSLGAPGTEAFF
DNA: TGCGCCAGCAGCTTGGGGGCGCCGGGGACTGAAGCTTTCTTT
size: NA
D: NA
J: TRBJ1-1
V: TRBV5-1

CDR3: CASSIGLITDTQYF
DNA: TGTGCCAGTAGTATCGGACTGATCACAGATACGCAGTATTTT
size: NA
D: NA
J: TRBJ2-3
V: TRBV19

CDR3: CASTTSPGGNQPQHF
DNA: TGTGCCAGCACTACTAGCCCCGGGGGCAATCAGCCCCAGCATTTT
size: NA
D: NA
J: TRBJ1-5
V: TRBV28

CDR3: CASSWGVAGREQYF
DNA: TGTGCCAGCAGCTGGGGAGTAGCGGGGCGGGAGCAGTACTTC
size: NA
D: TRBD2
J: TRBJ2-7
V: TRBV28

CDR3: CASSLGRRTSGSNEQFF
DNA: TGTGCCAGCAGCTTGGGGCGACGTACTAGCGGGAGTAATGAGCAGTTCTTC
size: NA
D: TRBD2
J: TRBJ2-1
V: TRBV5-6

CDR3: CASSPGGNHEQYF
DNA: TGTGCCAGCTCACCAGGAGGGAACCACGAGCAGTACTTC
size: NA
D: NA
J: TRBJ2-7
V: TRBV18

CDR3: CASSLGASSTDTQYF
DNA: TGTGCCAGCAGCTTGGGCGCATCAAGCACAGATACGCAGTATTTT
size: NA
D: NA
J: TRBJ2-3
V: TRBV11-3

CDR3: CASSPGQADTFSPLHF
DNA: TGCGCCAGCAGCCCGGGACAGGCCGACACATTTTCACCCCTCCACTTT
size: few
D: TRBD1
J: TRBJ1-6
V: TRBV4-3

CDR3: CASSWAGGYTF
DNA: TGTGCCAGCAGCTGGGCGGGTGGCTACACCTTC
size: NA
D: NA
J: TRBJ1-2
V: TRBV5-6

CDR3: CASSRSGVRGQYF
DNA: TGTGCCAGCAGTCGAAGCGGGGTACGAGGGCAGTACTTC
size: few
D: TRBD2
J: TRBJ2-7
V: TRBV28

CDR3: CASSPEREGNEQFF
DNA: TGTGCCAGCTCACCGGAGCGGGAGGGCAATGAGCAGTTCTTC
size: many
D: TRBD2
J: TRBJ2-1
V: TRBV18

CDR3: CSVRDRNSYEQYF
DNA: TGCAGCGTCCGGGACAGGAACTCCTACGAGCAGTACTTC
size: few
D: TRBD1
J: TRBJ2-7
V: TRBV29-1

CDR3: CASSKDHGSNDNEQFF
DNA: TGTGCCAGCAGCAAAGATCACGGGAGTAACGACAATGAGCAGTTCTTC
size: NA
D: NA
J: TRBJ2-1
V: TRBV21-1

CDR3: CASSVFGGLAGSGANVLTF
DNA: TGTGCCAGCAGCGTCTTTGGGGGGCTAGCGGGGTCTGGGGCCAACGTCCTGACTTTC
size: few
D: TRBD2
J: TRBJ2-6
V: TRBV9

CDR3: CASSQLTGVNTGELFF
DNA: TGTGCCAGCAGCCAATTGACAGGGGTGAACACCGGGGAGCTGTTTTTT
size: few
D: TRBD1
J: TRBJ2-2
V: TRBV4-2

CDR3: CASSLLRDEQFF
DNA: TGTGCCAGCAGCTTGCTCAGGGATGAGCAGTTCTTC
size: NA
D: NA
J: TRBJ2-1
V: TRBV5-8

CDR3: CASSPPRGRYEQYF
DNA: TGTGCCAGCAGCCCACCGCGGGGCAGATACGAGCAGTACTTC
size: NA
D: NA
J: TRBJ2-7
V: TRBV7-2

CDR3: CASSSPGGGYTF
DNA: TGTGCCAGCAGCTCACCCGGGGGTGGCTACACCTTC
size: few
D: NA
J: TRBJ1-2
V: TRBV7-3

CDR3: CASSPGDQETQYF
DNA: TGTGCCAGCAGTCCGGGAGACCAAGAGACCCAGTACTTC
size: NA
D: NA
J: TRBJ2-5
V: TRBV25-1

CDR3: CASSVSGGDTDTQYF
DNA: TGCGCCAGCAGCGTTAGCGGGGGAGACACAGATACGCAGTATTTT
size: NA
D: TRBD2
J: TRBJ2-3
V: TRBV5-1

CDR3: CASSPPTGNTEAFF
DNA: TGTGCCAGCAGCCCGCCGACAGGGAACACTGAAGCTTTCTTT
size: few
D: NA
J: TRBJ1-1
V: TRBV5-4

CDR3: CASGGQANTGELFF
DNA: TGTGCCAGCGGCGGACAAGCGAACACCGGGGAGCTGTTTTTT
size: NA
D: NA
J: TRBJ2-2
V: TRBV7-3

CDR3: CASSPGTSPYNEQFF
DNA: TGTGCCAGCAGCCCCGGGACTAGTCCCTACAATGAGCAGTTCTTC
size: NA
D: TRBD2
J: TRBJ2-1
V: TRBV5-4

CDR3: CASSVGGRGETQYF
DNA: TGTGCCAGCAGCGTAGGGGGCAGGGGCGAGACCCAGTACTTC
size: many
D: NA
J: TRBJ2-5
V: TRBV9